These T cell receptor beta chains were read from a single sample in a study of blood T cell repertoires in COVID-19. Here immunoSEQ multiplex PCR was the method, and the copy in TCRdb shows in-frame clones only, minus some. The table lists some 71,000 clones, 81% of them singletons, with about 0.8% in the top ten. Sequenced material: peripheral blood. These receptors originate from a woman aged 70-85 years with acute or convalescent COVID-19. CDR3s include the opening cysteine and the closing phenylalanine or tryptophan. The order of the fields is J gene, V gene, clone size, D gene, CDR3 DNA, CDR3 protein. The D gene is left open where the match is weak. Not every row has a clone size; where given, it reads once, few, many or a size class.

TRBJ2-1 TRBV5-1 - - TGCGCCAGCAGCTTGGACAGGGGCAGGCGGGAAAATGAGCAGTTCTTC CASSLDRGRRENEQFF
TRBJ2-5 TRBV21-1 - - TGTGCCAGCAGCAAAGCGGAGCAGGGGACTAGCGGGCAAGAGACCCAGTACTTC CASSKAEQGTSGQETQYF
TRBJ2-1 TRBV4-2 - TRBD2 TGTGCCAGCAGCCAAGATTGGGAGGCTAGCGGGAGCTCCTACAATGAGCAGTTCTTC CASSQDWEASGSSYNEQFF
TRBJ2-1 TRBV7-8 - TRBD1 TGTGCCAGCAGCCCGAGGACAGGAGCCTACAATGAGCAGTTCTTC CASSPRTGAYNEQFF
TRBJ1-1 TRBV5-1 - TRBD1 TGCGCCAGCAGCCTGACAGGGGTCAACACTGAAGCTTTCTTT CASSLTGVNTEAFF
TRBJ2-7 TRBV7-8 - TRBD2 TGTGCCAGCAGCTTAGGGACTAGCGGGGGGGCCGCCGAGCAGTACTTC CASSLGTSGGAAEQYF
TRBJ1-5 TRBV9 - - TGTGCCAGCAGCTCAGGGGAAGGTAATCAGCCCCAGCATTTT CASSSGEGNQPQHF
TRBJ1-2 TRBV18 - - TGTGCCAGCTCACCAGGCAGTAGCGGCGACTATGGCTACACCTTC CASSPGSSGDYGYTF
TRBJ1-5 TRBV2 few - TGTGCCAGCGGCGCGGGGAACAATCAGCCCCAGCATTTT CASGAGNNQPQHF
TRBJ2-3 TRBV2 - TRBD2 TGTGCCAGCAGTGAATGGGTCCAGCGGGGGGGCCGTACAGATACGCAGTATTTT CASSEWVQRGGRTDTQYF
TRBJ1-6 TRBV19 - TRBD1 TGTGCCAGTAGTATGTACGGGGACAGGAGTTCACCCCTCCACTTT CASSMYGDRSSPLHF
TRBJ2-4 TRBV9 - TRBD1 TGTGCCAGCAGCGGGACAGGGGGAGCCAAAAACATTCAGTACTTC CASSGTGGAKNIQYF
TRBJ1-1 TRBV7-9 - TRBD1 TGTGCCAGCAGCCAGGGTCAACAGGGGTACACTGAAGCTTTCTTT CASSQGQQGYTEAFF
TRBJ2-1 TRBV7-2 - TRBD1 TGTGCCAGCAACTCTAGGACAGGGAGGTCCTACAATGAGCAGTTCTTC CASNSRTGRSYNEQFF
TRBJ2-7 TRBV5-1 - TRBD1 TGCGCCAGCAGCGCACCCGGGACAGGGGGCTCCTACGAGCAGTACTTC CASSAPGTGGSYEQYF
TRBJ1-4 TRBV7-8 - TRBD1 TGTGCCAGCAGCATACCCAGGGGGCTGGGGAATGAAAAACTGTTTTTT CASSIPRGLGNEKLFF
TRBJ2-1 TRBV18 - - TGTGCCAGCTCACCAAACAGCTCAATCTACAATGAGCAGTTCTTC CASSPNSSIYNEQFF
TRBJ1-1 TRBV28 - - TGTGCCAGCAGCTCTCACATGAACACTGAAGCTTTCTTT CASSSHMNTEAFF
TRBJ2-1 TRBV4-2 - TRBD2 TGTGCCAGCAGCCAGGGACTAGCGAACAATGAGCAGTTCTTC CASSQGLANNEQFF
TRBJ2-7 TRBV5-1 - TRBD1 TGCGCCAGCAGCCCGGGACAGGGCAGCTACGAGCAGTACTTC CASSPGQGSYEQYF
TRBJ2-2 TRBV10-2 - TRBD1 TGCGCCAGCAGTGAGTCGACAGGGGTGGAAACCGGGGAGCTGTTTTTT CASSESTGVETGELFF
TRBJ2-4 TRBV20-1 - TRBD1 TGCAGTGCGAGTCAGACAGGGTTTGGTATCATTCAGTACTTC CSASQTGFGIIQYF
TRBJ2-5 TRBV5-1 - - TGCGCCAGCAGCTTTCAGGGGCAGCAAGAGACCCAGTACTTC CASSFQGQQETQYF
TRBJ2-2 TRBV7-8 - TRBD1 TGTGCCAGCAGCTTAGGACAGGGGGCATTATCCGGGGAGCTGTTTTTT CASSLGQGALSGELFF
TRBJ2-1 TRBV5-4 - - TGTGCCAGCAGCTTGGCGGCGGGACCCCTCCGGAATGAGCAGTTCTTC CASSLAAGPLRNEQFF
TRBJ1-5 TRBV30 - TRBD1 TGTGCCTGGAGCGGACAGGTCAATCAGCCCCAGCATTTT CAWSGQVNQPQHF
TRBJ2-1 TRBV6-5 - TRBD1 TGTGCCAGCAGTTCCCCCGGGACAGGGAGAGTCAATGAGCAGTTCTTC CASSSPGTGRVNEQFF
TRBJ2-3 TRBV2 - TRBD1 TGTGCCAGCAGCCTGACAGGGGGGGACTCAGATACGCAGTATTTT CASSLTGGDSDTQYF
TRBJ2-3 TRBV7-9 - TRBD1 TGTGCCAGCAGCTTAGCCGGGACAGGTCAACCCACAGATACGCAGTATTTT CASSLAGTGQPTDTQYF
TRBJ1-5 TRBV9 - - TGTGCCAGCAGCGTGGGGAGGGGGGACGGTCAGCCCCAGCATTTT CASSVGRGDGQPQHF
TRBJ1-2 TRBV6-5 - - TGTGCCAGCAGCCGCATTGGGGTGTGGGAGAGCTACACCTTC CASSRIGVWESYTF
TRBJ2-5 TRBV2 - TRBD1 TGTGCCAGCACCTGGACAGGGGGCGCCCCGCAAGAGACCCAGTACTTC CASTWTGGAPQETQYF
TRBJ2-1 TRBV5-8 - TRBD2 TGTGCCAGCGATGTATTCAGCGGGGGGCGGTTCTTC CASDVFSGGRFF
TRBJ1-6 TRBV19 - - TGTGCCAGTAGCCCCGGCGGGAGCCAATTCTATAATTCACCCCTCCACTTT CASSPGGSQFYNSPLHF
TRBJ1-6 TRBV6-6 - - TGTGCCAGCAGTCTGGGAGGTCAGGACCATAATTCACCCCTCCACTTT CASSLGGQDHNSPLHF
TRBJ2-3 TRBV11-2 once - TGTGCCAGCAGCTTAGCGATAAGCGGAGTTACGCAGTATTTT CASSLAISGVTQYF
TRBJ1-3 TRBV6-5 - TRBD1 TGTGCCAGCGGGAGACAGGGCGCTGGAAACACCATATATTTT CASGRQGAGNTIYF
TRBJ2-1 TRBV19 - TRBD2 TGTGCCAGCACGACTAGCGGGAGCTCCTACAATGAGCAGTTCTTC CASTTSGSSYNEQFF
TRBJ1-5 TRBV9 few TRBD1 TGTGCCAGCAGCGGAGGGACAGAAATCAATCAGCCCCAGCATTTT CASSGGTEINQPQHF
TRBJ1-2 TRBV9 - TRBD1 TGTGCCAGCAGCGCATCGACAGGGGGCAACTATGGCTACACCTTC CASSASTGGNYGYTF
TRBJ2-1 TRBV2 - TRBD2 TGTGCCAGCAGTGGCAAGCGGGGGGGCAGGAGCTCCTACAATGAGCAGTTCTTC CASSGKRGGRSSYNEQFF
TRBJ2-1 TRBV28 few - TGTGCCAGCAGTTTAGAGGGTGACTTACTAGGGCCGTTCTCCTACAATGAGCAGTTCTTC CASSLEGDLLGPFSYNEQFF
TRBJ1-6 TRBV3-1/TRBV3-2 few TRBD1 TGTGCCAGCAACAGGGGCCATAATTCACCCCTCCACTTT CASNRGHNSPLHF
TRBJ1-5 TRBV4-3 - - TGCGCCAGCAGCCAAGGGAGGGATCAGCCCCAGCATTTT CASSQGRDQPQHF
TRBJ2-7 TRBV14 - - TGTGCCAGCAGCCAGTTTTCGGACACCTACGAGCAGTACTTC CASSQFSDTYEQYF
TRBJ2-1 TRBV19 few - TGTGCCAGTAGTATCACCTACAATGAGCAGTTCTTC CASSITYNEQFF
TRBJ2-2 TRBV24-1 - - TGTGCCACCAGTGATTTACAGGCTAACACCGGGGAGCTGTTTTTT CATSDLQANTGELFF
TRBJ2-1 TRBV27 - TRBD2 TGTGCCAGCAGCGAGCTTCCAACTAGCGGGAGGGCGGATGAGCAGTTCTTC CASSELPTSGRADEQFF
TRBJ1-4 TRBV5-1 - TRBD1 TGCGCCAGCAGCTTGGGACCTGGACAGGGGAATGAAAAACTGTTTTTT CASSLGPGQGNEKLFF
TRBJ2-3 TRBV10-3 - TRBD2 TGTGCCATCAGTGTCAGCCAACTAGCGGGGATCTCCACAGATACGCAGTATTTT CAISVSQLAGISTDTQYF